This TCR beta chain stems from a study of OX40 agonist ivuxolimab in advanced cancers. Study results and limitations: CD8+ T cells (on average) carried more expanded clones than CD4+ T cells. Partial responders dosed at 0.1-3.0 mg/kg displayed clonal expansion ranking among the lowest.

Sequenced by immunoSEQ multiplex PCR; TCRdb stores in-frame clones only, minus some. The data hold more than 65,000 clones, with 85% observed a single time. Worth noting for this clone: Its antigen is still unknown.

The sample in question was CD4+ or CD8+ T cells sorted from blood, obtained in a trial of the OX40 agonist ivuxolimab. The source is an adult with an advanced solid tumor such as melanoma, head and neck, liver or kidney cancer.

Written as DNA, the CDR3 is TGTGCCAGCAGCGAGGGGGACAGGGGATCTGAAAAACTGTTTTTT. Its protein is CASSEGDRGSEKLFF. This chain uses TRBV5-4 with TRBJ1-4; 10 bases agree with TRBD1. The CDR3 runs to 15 residues. J lost 7 bases, V lost 4 bases, and 7 bases had no gene match. Looked up from germline, CDR1 is SGHNT and CDR2 is YYREEE (reference sequence).